Included here is one T cell receptor beta chain sequence, with context. Its cognate antigen has yet to be identified. No base-level quality is on record; no much larger clone is a single base apart. The CDR3 regions of human TCRbeta chains were analyzed by immunosequencing. Per the authors' processing: TCRs in the repertoires were matched against a reference library of SARS-CoV-2-specific TCRs that had been generated with the MIRA antigen-specificity platform. Breadth was defined as the fraction of unique TCRs that were SARS-CoV-2-associated, and depth was defined as the fraction of total T cells that were SARS-CoV-2-associated. Each spike-specific TCR was assigned to its reactive spike region and to a CD4 or CD8 class using the MIRA data. Log10-transformed breadth and depth values were compared by one-way ANOVA with Sidak's multiple comparisons tests. TCRdb took over this immuneACCESS table, retaining in-frame rearrangements with V and J assigned. Such tables are incomplete; in checked studies, under half of the missing clones stem from an unresolved V gene, and the remainder is unexplained. D and trimming were read from the DNA, whereas the V and J calls and clone size are those reported in that table. The sample records tens of thousands of clones, about 82% of which are singletons. The top ten clonotypes cover around 2.8% of the sample.

Read against the paper, the sample's time point label means: baseline before first vaccination. Vaccinee samples were obtained from the UK trials COV001 and COV002, which included a single-blind randomized controlled phase 2/3 trial of AZD1222 (ChAdOx1 nCoV-19) in healthy adults. For TCRbeta chain sequencing, PBMC samples were collected from trial participants at day 0 and at day 28 after the second dose. This record comes from a study of T cell responses to AZD1222 COVID-19 vaccine (dated by TCRdb to about 2021). Study-level background: Because spike-specific TCR depth and breadth did not differ between the two schedules, AZD1222 recipients who got a second dose at roughly 4 weeks were pooled with those who got a second dose at roughly 12 weeks. Enrollment into the trials was organized by age into subgroups of 18-55, 56-69 and 70-plus years, and those subgroups contained roughly 150, 30 and 60 TCR-sequenced participants, respectively. A total of under 250 trial participants underwent TCR sequencing, of whom about 200 had received two doses of AZD1222 and 26 had received two doses of the MenACWY control vaccine.

There are 16 amino acids in the CDR3, from cysteine to phenylalanine inclusive. The DNA shown is the 48-base CDR3, in frame from base 1. Here is what the overall study found, with its caveats: No day 14 peak-response samples were available, so repertoires were characterized only after the peak T cell response. CD4 TCRs associated with the vaccine covered the entire spike protein, and the dominant responses were in regions 160-218 and 743-854. The 56-69-year group was small, and its depth increase did not reach significance, likely because of low power. A significant rise in spike-specific TCR breadth and depth was observed after two AZD1222 doses relative to day 0 and relative to MenACWY recipients. Most participants were white British and females outnumbered males, and the authors suggested that clonal diversity may have been underestimated. Reportedly, close to half of the unique spike-specific TCRs recognized epitopes lying outside the regions that are mutated in the B.1.351 and B.1.1.7 variants. Conclusions about previously exposed vaccinees are limited because only a handful of AZD1222 recipients were SARS-CoV-2 seropositive at baseline.

Sequenced material: peripheral blood, taken on day 0 of AZD1222 vaccination. The rearranged segments are TRBV21-1 and TRBJ2-3; the table's D call of TRBD1 was not tested on the DNA. TRBV21-1 has pseudogene status. This receptor was obtained from an adult in good health. The nucleotides are TGTGCCAGCAGCAATAGACAGCCTTGGGGCACAGATACGCAGTATTTT. Translated, it gives CASSNRQPWGTDTQYF.